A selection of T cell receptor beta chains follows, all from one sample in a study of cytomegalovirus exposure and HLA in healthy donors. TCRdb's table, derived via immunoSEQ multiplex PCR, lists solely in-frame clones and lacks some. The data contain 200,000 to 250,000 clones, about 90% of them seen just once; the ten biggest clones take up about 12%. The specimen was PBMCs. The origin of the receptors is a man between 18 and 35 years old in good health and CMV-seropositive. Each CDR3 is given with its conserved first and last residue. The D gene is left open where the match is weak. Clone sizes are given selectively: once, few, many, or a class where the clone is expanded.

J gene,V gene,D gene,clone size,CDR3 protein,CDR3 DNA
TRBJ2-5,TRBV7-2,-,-,CASSLASGVETQYF,TGTGCCAGCAGCTTGGCATCTGGGGTAGAGACCCAGTACTTC
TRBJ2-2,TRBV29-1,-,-,CSVSLGDTGELFF,TGCAGCGTTTCTTTGGGGGACACCGGGGAGCTGTTTTTT
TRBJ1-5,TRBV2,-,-,CASSGTNQPQHF,TGTGCCAGCAGTGGGACCAATCAGCCCCAGCATTTT
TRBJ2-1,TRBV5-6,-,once,CASSLRRTSSYNEQFF,TGTGCCAGCAGCTTGCGACGGACGAGCTCCTACAATGAGCAGTTCTTC
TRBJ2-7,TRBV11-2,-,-,CASSVDRHEQYF,TGTGCCAGCAGCGTTGACAGGCACGAGCAGTACTTC
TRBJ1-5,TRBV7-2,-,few,CASSRSDQPQHF,TGTGCCAGCAGCCGATCCGATCAGCCCCAGCATTTT
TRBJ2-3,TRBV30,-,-,CAWSSRSTDTQYF,TGTGCCTGGAGTTCTAGATCCACAGATACGCAGTATTTT
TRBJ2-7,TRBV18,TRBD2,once,CASSPSRTSSHEQYF,TGTGCCAGCTCACCAAGCCGGACTAGCTCCCACGAGCAGTACTTC
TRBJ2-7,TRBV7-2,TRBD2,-,CASSIRLAGSYEQYF,TGTGCCAGCAGCATAAGACTAGCGGGGTCCTACGAGCAGTACTTC
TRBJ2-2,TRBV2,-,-,CASSEPLYGELFF,TGTGCCAGCAGTGAACCCCTATACGGGGAGCTGTTTTTT
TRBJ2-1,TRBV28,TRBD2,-,CASSLAGGFRENNEQFF,TGTGCCAGCAGTTTAGCGGGGGGGTTCAGGGAAAACAATGAGCAGTTCTTC
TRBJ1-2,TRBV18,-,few,CASSHGNYGYTF,TGTGCCAGCTCACATGGGAACTATGGCTACACCTTC
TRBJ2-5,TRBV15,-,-,CATSRDHGRGDKETQYF,TGTGCCACCAGCAGAGATCATGGCAGGGGGGATAAAGAGACCCAGTACTTC
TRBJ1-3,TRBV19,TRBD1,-,CASRRRDSSGNTIYF,TGTGCCAGTCGCCGCCGGGACAGCTCTGGAAACACCATATATTTT
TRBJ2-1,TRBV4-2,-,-,CASSPRTIPPYNEQFF,TGTGCCAGCAGCCCCAGGACTATACCCCCCTACAATGAGCAGTTCTTC
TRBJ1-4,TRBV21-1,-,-,CASSRQIGTVYKLFF,TGTGCCAGCAGCAGGCAGATCGGGACAGTGTACAAACTGTTTTTT
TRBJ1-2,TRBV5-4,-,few,CASSLPGNYGYTF,TGTGCCAGCAGCTTGCCGGGGAACTATGGCTACACCTTC
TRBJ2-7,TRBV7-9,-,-,CASSSWLVAQEQYF,TGTGCCAGCAGCTCATGGTTGGTGGCGCAGGAGCAGTACTTC
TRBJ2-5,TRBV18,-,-,CASSPSGSQETQYF,TGTGCCAGCTCACCGAGCGGCAGCCAAGAGACCCAGTACTTC
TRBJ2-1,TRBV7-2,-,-,CASSLRLNEQFF,TGTGCCAGCAGCTTAAGGTTGAATGAGCAGTTCTTC
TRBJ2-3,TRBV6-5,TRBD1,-,CASSKGQGPTDTQYF,TGTGCCAGCAGTAAGGGACAGGGTCCCACAGATACGCAGTATTTT
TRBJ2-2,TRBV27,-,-,CASSNPRRTGELFF,TGTGCCAGCAGTAATCCCCGACGGACCGGGGAGCTGTTTTTT
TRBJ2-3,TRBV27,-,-,CASSWIFGRGHTQYF,TGTGCCAGCAGTTGGATTTTCGGGAGGGGGCATACGCAGTATTTT
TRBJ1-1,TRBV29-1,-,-,CSVEQGEDTEAFF,TGCAGCGTTGAACAGGGTGAGGACACTGAAGCTTTCTTT
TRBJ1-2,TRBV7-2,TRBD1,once,CASSLGQGGGYTF,TGTGCCAGCAGCTTAGGACAGGGAGGCGGCTACACCTTC
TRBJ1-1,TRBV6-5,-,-,CASSYQIRAPEAFF,TGTGCCAGCAGTTACCAAATCAGAGCTCCTGAAGCTTTCTTT
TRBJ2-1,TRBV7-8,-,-,CASSLATANYNEQFF,TGTGCCAGCAGCTTAGCTACAGCCAACTACAATGAGCAGTTCTTC
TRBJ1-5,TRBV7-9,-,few,CASSEGTGRWQPQHF,TGTGCCAGCAGCGAGGGGACGGGGCGATGGCAGCCCCAGCATTTT
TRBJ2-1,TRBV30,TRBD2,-,CAWSTGTSGYNEQFF,TGTGCCTGGAGTACTGGGACTAGCGGCTACAATGAGCAGTTCTTC
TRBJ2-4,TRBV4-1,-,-,CASSRRENIQYF,TGCGCCAGCAGCCGACGAGAAAACATTCAGTACTTC
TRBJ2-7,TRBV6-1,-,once,CATSLGSIEQYF,TGTGCCACTTCCCTCGGTAGTATCGAGCAGTACTTC
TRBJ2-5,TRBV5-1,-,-,CASSLGSQQETQYF,TGCGCCAGCAGTTTGGGGAGCCAGCAAGAGACCCAGTACTTC
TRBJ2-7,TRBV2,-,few,CASSAAGSRSYEQYF,TGTGCCAGCAGTGCCGCTGGGTCCCGCTCCTACGAGCAGTACTTC
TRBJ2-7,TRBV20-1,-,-,CSAVGSEQYF,TGCAGTGCGGTCGGTTCCGAGCAGTACTTC
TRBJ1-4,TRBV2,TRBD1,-,CASSVDRGLGEKLFF,TGTGCCAGCAGTGTAGACAGGGGGCTTGGTGAAAAACTGTTTTTT
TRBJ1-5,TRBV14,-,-,CASSQAGASQPQHF,TGTGCCAGCAGCCAAGCCGGGGCAAGTCAGCCCCAGCATTTT
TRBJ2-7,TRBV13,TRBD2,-,CASSPNRLAGVNEQYF,TGTGCCAGCAGTCCAAATCGACTAGCGGGAGTTAACGAGCAGTACTTC
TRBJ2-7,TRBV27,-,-,CASSEQGGSSYEQYF,TGTGCCAGCAGTGAGCAGGGGGGGAGCTCCTACGAGCAGTACTTC
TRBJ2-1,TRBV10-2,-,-,CASSERERNEQFF,TGCGCCAGCAGTGAGCGGGAGAGGAATGAGCAGTTCTTC
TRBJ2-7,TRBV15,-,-,CATSRDQGSYEQYF,TGTGCCACCAGCAGAGATCAGGGCTCCTACGAGCAGTACTTC
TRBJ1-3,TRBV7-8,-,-,CASSLLVSGNTIYF,TGTGCCAGCAGCTTATTGGTTTCTGGAAACACCATATATTTT
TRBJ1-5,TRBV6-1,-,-,CASSETGMQPQHF,TGTGCCAGCAGTGAAACGGGGATGCAGCCCCAGCATTTT
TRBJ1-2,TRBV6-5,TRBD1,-,CASSYDRVNYGYTF,TGTGCCAGCAGTTACGACAGGGTAAACTATGGCTACACCTTC
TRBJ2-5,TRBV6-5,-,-,CASTSGGTETQYF,TGTGCCAGCACAAGTGGGGGCACGGAGACCCAGTACTTC
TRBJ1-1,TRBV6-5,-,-,CASSYSGGMNTEAFF,TGTGCCAGCAGTTACTCCGGGGGCATGAACACTGAAGCTTTCTTT
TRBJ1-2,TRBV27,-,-,CASSTYRVGDGYTF,TGTGCCAGCAGTACCTACCGCGTCGGTGATGGCTACACCTTC
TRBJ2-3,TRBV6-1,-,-,CASSEVWAAGRRDTQYF,TGTGCCAGCAGTGAAGTTTGGGCGGCGGGGCGTAGGGATACGCAGTATTTT
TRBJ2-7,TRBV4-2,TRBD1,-,CASSQNRWGQGIHEQYF,TGTGCCAGCAGCCAAAATCGCTGGGGACAGGGGATCCACGAGCAGTACTTC
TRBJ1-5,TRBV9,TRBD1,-,CASSKDGTGNQPQHF,TGTGCCAGCTCCAAAGATGGGACAGGGAATCAGCCCCAGCATTTT
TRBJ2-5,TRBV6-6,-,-,CASSSNLSQYF,TGTGCCAGCAGTTCAAACCTGTCCCAGTACTTC
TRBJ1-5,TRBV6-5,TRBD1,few,CATRQGGNQPQHF,TGTGCCACAAGACAGGGCGGCAATCAGCCCCAGCATTTT
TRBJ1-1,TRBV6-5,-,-,CASSYFPRGTEAFF,TGTGCCAGCAGTTACTTTCCAAGGGGCACTGAAGCTTTCTTT
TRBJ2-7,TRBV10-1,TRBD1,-,CASSELDRAYEQYF,TGCGCCAGCAGTGAGTTGGACAGGGCCTACGAGCAGTACTTC